This T cell receptor (beta chain) was profiled in a study of spatial heterogeneity in lung cancer. Sample time point: sample taken at primary tumor resection. Frozen PBMC, nontumor lung or tumor provided whole RNA, which was sequenced unsorted. Samples came from approximately 65 TRACERx patients with untreated early-stage lung cancer. This clonotype was recorded a few times. V shed 4 bases and J shed 7 bases, with 17 bases lying between them. The CDR3 sequence is 14 residues long. Germline-derived CDR1 and CDR2 are SGDLS and YYNGEE. TCRdb used MiXCR to reprocess the 5' RACE reads, holding one entry per CDR3 protein. The sample consists of 24,000 or so distinct CDR3 sequences, 5.5% to 8% of them appearing once.

The chain recombines TRBV9 with TRBJ2-5; D may be TRBD2 (5 bases). The receptor was derived from a male donor with early-stage non-small cell lung cancer. Sample: PBMCs, taken at surgery. CDR3 in amino acids: CASSPRGQSVTQYF. CDR3 DNA: TGTGCCAGCAGCCCCCGAGGGCAATCAGTGACCCAGTACTTC.